These 5 T cell receptor beta chains originate from one sample sequenced in a study of monozygotic twins with inflammatory bowel disease. One entry per CDR3 protein, without DNA, is what TCRdb gives after re-calling the 5' RACE reads. The table for this sample gives more than 300,000 distinct CDR3 sequences. The sequenced sample consisted of blood. The receptors were gathered from a human donor with ulcerative colitis or Crohn's disease, or a healthy co-twin of an affected twin (not recorded which).

The chain links TRBV27 to TRBJ1-1. CDR3 size: 15 residues. CDR1 and CDR2 (germline): MNHEY, SMNVEV (reference sequence). The CDR3 is CASSFQSAVNTEAFF.

The V and J genes are TRBV12-3 or TRBV12-4 and TRBJ1-5; as DNA is missing, the TRBD1 call by TCRdb cannot be tested. The CDR3 is 15 residues long. The CDR3 sequence is CASRHRGLSNQPQHF.

The chain is built from TRBV5-1 and TRBJ2-5; TCRdb calls TRBD1, which cannot be checked without DNA. The CDR3 consists of 16 residues. Germline CDR1 is SGHRS and CDR2 is YFSETQ. The CDR3 sequence: CASSLNGRGYQETQYF.

The chain carries TRBV9 and TRBJ2-2; the TCRdb call, TRBD2, lacks DNA for checking. Per germline, CDR1 SGDLS and CDR2 YYNGEE. The CDR3 runs to 14 residues. CDR3: CATQPGLNSGELFF. Supplemented by reference TRBV9 and TRBJ2-2, the full variable domain reads DSGVTQTPKHLITATGQRVTLRCSPRSGDLSVYWYQQSLDQGLQFLIQYYNGEERAKGNILERFSAQQFPDLHSELNLSSLELGDSALYFCATQPGLNSGELFFGEGSRLTVL.

The V call is TRBV4-3, the J call TRBJ2-5; the TRBD1 assignment by TCRdb is unverifiable without DNA. CDR1 is LGHNA, CDR2 YSLEER, per germline. The CDR3 contains 15 residues. The chain's CDR3 is CASSQEDSGGETQYF.